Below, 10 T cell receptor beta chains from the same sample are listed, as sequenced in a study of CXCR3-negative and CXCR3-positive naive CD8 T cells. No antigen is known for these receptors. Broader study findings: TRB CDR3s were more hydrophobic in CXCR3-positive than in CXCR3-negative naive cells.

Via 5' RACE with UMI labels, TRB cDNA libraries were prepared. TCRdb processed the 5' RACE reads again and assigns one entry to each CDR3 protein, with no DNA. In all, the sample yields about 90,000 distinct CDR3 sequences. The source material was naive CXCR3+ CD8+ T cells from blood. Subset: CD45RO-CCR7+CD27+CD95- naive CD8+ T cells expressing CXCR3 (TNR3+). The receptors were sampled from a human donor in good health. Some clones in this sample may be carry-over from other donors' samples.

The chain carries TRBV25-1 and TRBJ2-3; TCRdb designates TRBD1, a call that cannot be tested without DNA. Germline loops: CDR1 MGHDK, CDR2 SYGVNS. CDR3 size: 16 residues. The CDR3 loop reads CASSARDRGDTDTQYF. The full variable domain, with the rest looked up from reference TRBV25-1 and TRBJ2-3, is EADIYQTPRYLVIGTGKKITLECSQTMGHDKMYWYQQDPGMELHLIHYSYGVNSTEKGDLSSESTVSRIRTEHFPLTLESARPSHTSQYLCASSARDRGDTDTQYFGPGTRLTVL.

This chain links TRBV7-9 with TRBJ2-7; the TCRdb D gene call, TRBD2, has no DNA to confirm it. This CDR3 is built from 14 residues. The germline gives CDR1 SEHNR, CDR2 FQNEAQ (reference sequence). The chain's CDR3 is CASSSGTSVGEQYF. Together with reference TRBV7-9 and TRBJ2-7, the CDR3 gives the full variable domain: DTGVSQNPRHKITKRGQNVTFRCDPISEHNRLYWYRQTLGQGPEFLTYFQNEAQLEKSRLLSDRFSAERPKGSFSTLEIQRTEQGDSAMYLCASSSGTSVGEQYFGPGTRLTVT.

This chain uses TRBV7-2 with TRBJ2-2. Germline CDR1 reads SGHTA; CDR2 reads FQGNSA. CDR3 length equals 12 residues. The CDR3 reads CASSPYTGELFF.

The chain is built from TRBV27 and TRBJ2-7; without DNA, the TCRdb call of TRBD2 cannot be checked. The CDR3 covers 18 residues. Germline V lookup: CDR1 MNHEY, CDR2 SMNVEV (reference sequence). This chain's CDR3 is CASSPIGTSGGVSYEQYF.

CDR3 amino acids: CASSQGWDALNTEAFF. The rearrangement joins TRBV14 to TRBJ1-1; TCRdb picks TRBD1, but there is no DNA to check that call. The V gene's germline CDR1 is SGHDN and CDR2 FVKESK. The CDR3 has 16 residues. The full variable domain, rest sourced from reference TRBV14 and TRBJ1-1, is EAGVTQFPSHSVIEKGQTVTLRCDPISGHDNLYWYRRVMGKEIKFLLHFVKESKQDESGMPNNRFLAERTGGTYSTLKVQPAELEDSGVYFCASSQGWDALNTEAFFGQGTRLTVV.

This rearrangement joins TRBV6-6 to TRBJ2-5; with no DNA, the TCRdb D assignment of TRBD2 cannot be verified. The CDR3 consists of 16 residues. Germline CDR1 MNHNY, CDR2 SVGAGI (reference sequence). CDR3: CASSYQGLAGQETQYF.

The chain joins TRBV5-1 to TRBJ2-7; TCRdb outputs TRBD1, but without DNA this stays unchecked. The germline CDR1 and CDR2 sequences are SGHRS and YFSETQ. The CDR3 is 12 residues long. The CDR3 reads CASSFSGGEQYF.

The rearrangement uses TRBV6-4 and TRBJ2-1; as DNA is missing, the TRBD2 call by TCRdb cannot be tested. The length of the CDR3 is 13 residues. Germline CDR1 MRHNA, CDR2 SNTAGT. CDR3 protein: CASSDSVEGEQFF.

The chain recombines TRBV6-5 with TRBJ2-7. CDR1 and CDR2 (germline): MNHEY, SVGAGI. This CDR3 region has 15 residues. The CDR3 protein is CASSYSTGLPEEQYF.

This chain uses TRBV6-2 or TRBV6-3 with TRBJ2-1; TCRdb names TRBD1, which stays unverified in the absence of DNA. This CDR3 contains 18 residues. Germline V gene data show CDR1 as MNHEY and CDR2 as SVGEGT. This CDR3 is CASSFGAKQGSSYNEQFF.